What follows are 12 T cell receptor beta chains derived from one specimen sequenced in a study of identical twins. TCRdb itself ran the 5' RACE reads through MiXCR, one entry per CDR3 protein. The sample lists about 690,000 distinct CDR3 sequences, roughly 6% occurring once. Sample: naive T cells sorted from blood. The receptors here all came from a man aged 18 to 35 in good health.

This clonotype was recorded many times. J is TRBJ2-1 and V is TRBV29-1, with D possibly TRBD2 on 5 matching bases. There are 13 residues in the CDR3. Germline-derived CDR1 and CDR2 are SQVTM and ANQGSEA. V dropped 8 bases and J dropped 8 bases, with 19 bases sitting between them. CDR3 DNA sequence: TGCAGCACCACACCAATATCGCGGGATGAGCAGTTCTTC. It translates to CSTTPISRDEQFF.

This clonotype was observed at least ten times. The rearrangement links TRBV10-2 to TRBJ2-3, with TRBD2 identical over 11 bases. In germline, CDR1 is WSHSY, CDR2 SAAADI. CDR3 length equals 14 residues. V lost 6 bases, J lost 5 bases, and 4 bases stayed unmatched. The CDR3 loop is CASRLAGDGDTQYF. CDR3 sequence (DNA): TGCGCCAGCAGACTAGCGGGAGATGGAGATACGCAGTATTTT.

Ten or more counts support this clonotype. The V gene is TRBV18, the J gene TRBJ2-1; TRBD2 matches 9 bases. The germline V gene has CDR1 KGHSH and CDR2 LQKENI. The CDR3 spans 15 residues. V lost 2 bases and J lost 7; bases outside the gene matches: 6. The CDR3 loop reads CASSPSLTSGNEQFF. The CDR3 region has the DNA TGTGCCAGCTCACCAAGCTTAACTAGCGGGAATGAGCAGTTCTTC.

Many counts were recorded for this clonotype. V is TRBV4-3 and J is TRBJ2-3, with D unclear. This CDR3 is built from 15 residues. The V and J ends lost 2 bases and 2 bases respectively, with 11 bases between them. The germline V gene has CDR1 LGHNA and CDR2 YSLEER. The CDR3 here is CASSQYRQFTDTQYF. The CDR3 nucleotides read TGCGCCAGCAGCCAATATCGGCAGTTCACAGATACGCAGTATTTT.

For the CDR3, the DNA is TGTGCCAGCAGCTCCCAGGGGAGGCGCACTGAAGCTTTCTTT. Amino acid sequence: CASSSQGRRTEAFF. The chain carries TRBV5-4 and TRBJ1-1, with D maybe TRBD1 (6 bases). Germline loops: CDR1 SGHNT, CDR2 YYREEE (reference sequence). The CDR3 totals 14 residues. V gave up 3 bases and J gave up 4 bases, with 13 bases separating them.

The chain joins TRBV5-1 to TRBJ1-2, with a weak D call TRBD1 (6 bases). The V gene lost 0 bases and the J gene lost 4 bases, with 10 bases spanning the gap. This CDR3 is built from 14 residues. Germline V gene sequence: CDR1 SGHRS, CDR2 YFSETQ. The CDR3 nucleotides read TGCGCCAGCAGCTTGGCCGGGGGGGCCTATGGCTACACCTTC. This encodes CASSLAGGAYGYTF. Supplemented by reference TRBV5-1 and TRBJ1-2, the full variable domain reads KAGVTQTPRYLIKTRGQQVTLSCSPISGHRSVSWYQQTPGQGLQFLFEYFSETQRNKGNFPGRFSGRQFSNSRSEMNVSTLELGDSALYLCASSLAGGAYGYTFGSGTRLTVV.

This clonotype occurred many times. The rearrangement joins TRBV15 to TRBJ1-1; D uncertain. Germline V CDR1 and CDR2: LNHNV, YYDKDF (reference sequence). There are 13 residues in the CDR3. V was clipped by 0 bases and J by 1 base, with 3 bases between them. The CDR3 DNA sequence: TGTGCCACCAGCAGAGAGGGGAACACTGAAGCTTTCTTT. Encoded protein: CATSREGNTEAFF. Together with reference TRBV15 and TRBJ1-1, the CDR3 gives the full variable domain: DAMVIQNPRYQVTQFGKPVTLSCSQTLNHNVMYWYQQKSSQAPKLLFHYYDKDFNNEADTPDNFQSRRPNTSFCFLDIRSPGLGDTAMYLCATSREGNTEAFFGQGTRLTVV.

This chain links TRBV4-1 with TRBJ2-7, with 7 bases aligning to TRBD2. Germline V gene lookup returns CDR1 MGHRA and CDR2 YSYEKL. The CDR3 totals 14 residues. V dropped 4 bases and J dropped 3; count of bases not matched to a gene: 6. The CDR3 loop reads CASSREGLNYEQYF. The CDR3 DNA reads TGCGCCAGCAGCCGGGAGGGACTAAACTACGAGCAGTACTTC.

A few counts support this clonotype. The chain is built from TRBV24-1 and TRBJ1-2; perhaps TRBD1 as D (5 bases). The V end lost 7 bases, the J end lost 3 bases, and 11 bases lay between the germline ends. This CDR3 spans 13 amino acids. Looked up from germline, CDR1 is KGHDR and CDR2 is SFDVKD. The CDR3 nucleotides are TGTGCCACCAGACCCGGGACGGACTATGGCTACACCTTC. This sequence encodes CATRPGTDYGYTF.

This clonotype was found a few times. The gene calls are TRBV28 and TRBJ2-1, with TRBD2 matching 12 bases. There are 14 residues in the CDR3. V trimming: 7 bases; J trimming: 10 bases; junction bases outside the gene matches: 8. The germline V gene encodes CDR1 MDHEN and CDR2 SYDVKM. The CDR3 sequence: CASKGLAGGWEQFF. The CDR3 DNA is TGTGCCAGCAAGGGGCTAGCGGGAGGGTGGGAGCAGTTCTTC.

This clonotype was recorded a few times. This chain connects TRBV6-2 or TRBV6-3 to TRBJ2-7; TRBD1 agrees at 8 bases. V lost 2 bases, J lost 1 base, and 10 bases stayed unmatched. Germline-derived CDR1 and CDR2 are MNHEY and SVGEGT. CDR3 length: 17 amino acids. As DNA, the CDR3 is TGTGCCAGCAGTTACCCGGTTTCAGGACAGGGATCCTACGAGCAGTACGTC. It is translated as CASSYPVSGQGSYEQYV.

As to this clonotype: Its ends do not fully match the called genes, so a read error is possible. The chain employs TRBV20-1 and TRBJ2-3; D perhaps matches TRBD1 (6 bases). This CDR3 has 15 amino acids. Germline loops: CDR1 DFQATT, CDR2 SNEGSKA (reference sequence). The CDR3 here is CSARDNRANTDTQYF. CDR3 nucleotide sequence: TGCAGTGCTAGAGATAACAGGGCCAACACAGATACACAGTATTTT.